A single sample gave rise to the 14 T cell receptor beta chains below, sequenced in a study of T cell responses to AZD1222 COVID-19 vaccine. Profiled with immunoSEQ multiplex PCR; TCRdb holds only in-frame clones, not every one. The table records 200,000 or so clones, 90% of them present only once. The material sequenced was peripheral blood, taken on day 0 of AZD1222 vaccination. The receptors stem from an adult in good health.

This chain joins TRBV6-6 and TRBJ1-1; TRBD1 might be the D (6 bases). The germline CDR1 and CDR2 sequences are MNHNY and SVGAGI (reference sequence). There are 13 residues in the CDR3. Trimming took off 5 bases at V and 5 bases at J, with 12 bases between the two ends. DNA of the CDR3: TGTGCCAGCAGTCTGGGGGGGACAACTGAAGCTTTCTTT. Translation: CASSLGGTTEAFF.

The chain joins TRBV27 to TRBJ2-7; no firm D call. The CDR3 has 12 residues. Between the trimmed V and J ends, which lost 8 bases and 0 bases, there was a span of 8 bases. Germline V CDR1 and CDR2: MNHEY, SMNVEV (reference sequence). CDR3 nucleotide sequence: TGTGCCAGCTTTTCGGCCTCCTACGAGCAGTACTTC. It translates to CASFSASYEQYF.

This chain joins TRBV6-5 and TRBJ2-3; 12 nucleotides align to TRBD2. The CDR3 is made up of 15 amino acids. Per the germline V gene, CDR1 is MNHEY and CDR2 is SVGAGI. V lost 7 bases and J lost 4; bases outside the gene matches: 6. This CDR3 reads CASMTSGSFADTQYF. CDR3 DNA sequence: TGTGCCAGCATGACTAGCGGGAGTTTCGCAGATACGCAGTATTTT.

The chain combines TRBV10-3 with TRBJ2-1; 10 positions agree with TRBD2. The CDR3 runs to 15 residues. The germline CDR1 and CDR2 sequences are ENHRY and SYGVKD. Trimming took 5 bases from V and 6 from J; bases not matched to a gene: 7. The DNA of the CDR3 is TGTGCCATCAGTCCGACGAGCGGGGGGGCCAATGAGCAGTTCTTC. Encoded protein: CAISPTSGGANEQFF.

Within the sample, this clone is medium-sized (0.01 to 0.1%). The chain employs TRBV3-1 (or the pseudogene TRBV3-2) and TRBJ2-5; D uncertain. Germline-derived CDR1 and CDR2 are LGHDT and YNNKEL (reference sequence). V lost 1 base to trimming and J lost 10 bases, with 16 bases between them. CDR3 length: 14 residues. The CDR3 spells CASSQATFSPNQYF. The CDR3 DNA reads TGTGCCAGCAGCCAAGCCACCTTTTCACCGAACCAGTACTTC.

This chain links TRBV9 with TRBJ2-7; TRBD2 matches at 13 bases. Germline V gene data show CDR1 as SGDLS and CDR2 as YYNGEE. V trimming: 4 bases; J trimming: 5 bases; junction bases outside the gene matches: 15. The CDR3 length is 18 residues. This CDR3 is CASSSQEGTSGKDNEQYF. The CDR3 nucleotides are TGTGCCAGCAGCTCGCAAGAGGGGACTAGCGGGAAAGATAACGAGCAGTACTTC.

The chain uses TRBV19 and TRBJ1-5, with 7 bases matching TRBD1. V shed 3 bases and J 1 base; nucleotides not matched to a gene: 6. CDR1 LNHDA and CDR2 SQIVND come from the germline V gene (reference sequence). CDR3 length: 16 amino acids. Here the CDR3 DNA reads TGTGCCAGTAGTATTTCGCGAGGGGGCAGCAATCAGCCCCAGCATTTT. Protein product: CASSISRGGSNQPQHF.

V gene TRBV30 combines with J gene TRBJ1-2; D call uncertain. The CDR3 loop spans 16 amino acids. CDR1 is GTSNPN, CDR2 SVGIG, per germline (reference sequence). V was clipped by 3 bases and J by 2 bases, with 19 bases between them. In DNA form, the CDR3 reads TGTGCCTGGAGCCCCTTTGGGCGGAGACGGAACTATGGCTACACCTTC. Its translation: CAWSPFGRRRNYGYTF.

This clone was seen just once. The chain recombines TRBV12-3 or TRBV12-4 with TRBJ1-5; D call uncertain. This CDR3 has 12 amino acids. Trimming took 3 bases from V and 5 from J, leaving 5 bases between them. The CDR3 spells CASSFPYQPQHF. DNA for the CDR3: TGTGCCAGCAGTTTTCCCTATCAGCCCCAGCATTTT.

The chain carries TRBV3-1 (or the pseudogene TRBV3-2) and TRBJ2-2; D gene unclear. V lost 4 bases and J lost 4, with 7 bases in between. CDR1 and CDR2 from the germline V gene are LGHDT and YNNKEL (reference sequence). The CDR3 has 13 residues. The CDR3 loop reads CASSLSSTGELFF. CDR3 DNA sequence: TGTGCCAGCAGCCTAAGCTCCACCGGGGAGCTGTTTTTT.

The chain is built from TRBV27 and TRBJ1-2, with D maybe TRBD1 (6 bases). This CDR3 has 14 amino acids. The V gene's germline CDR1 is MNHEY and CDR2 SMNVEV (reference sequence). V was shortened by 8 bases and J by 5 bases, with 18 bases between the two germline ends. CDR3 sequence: CASGIPAGEYGYTF. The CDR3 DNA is TGTGCCAGCGGGATACCGGCAGGGGAATATGGCTACACCTTC.

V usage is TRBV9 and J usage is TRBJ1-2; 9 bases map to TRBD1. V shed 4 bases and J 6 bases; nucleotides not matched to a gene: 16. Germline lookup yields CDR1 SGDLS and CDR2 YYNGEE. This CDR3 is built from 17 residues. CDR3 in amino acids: CASSLGQGRLVQDGYTF. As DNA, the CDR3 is TGTGCCAGCAGCCTAGGACAGGGGCGCTTAGTTCAAGATGGCTACACCTTC.

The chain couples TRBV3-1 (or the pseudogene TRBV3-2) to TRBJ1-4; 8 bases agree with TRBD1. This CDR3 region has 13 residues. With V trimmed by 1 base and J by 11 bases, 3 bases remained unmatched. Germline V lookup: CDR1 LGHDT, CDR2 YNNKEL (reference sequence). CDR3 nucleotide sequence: TGTGCCAGCAGCCAAGGGGACAGGACCAAACTGTTTTTT. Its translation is CASSQGDRTKLFF.

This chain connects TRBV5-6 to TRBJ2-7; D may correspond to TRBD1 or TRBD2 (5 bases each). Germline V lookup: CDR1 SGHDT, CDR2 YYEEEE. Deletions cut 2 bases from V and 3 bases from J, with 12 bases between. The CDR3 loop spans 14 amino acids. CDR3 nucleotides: TGTGCCAGCAGCTTCAACCGGGACGACTACGAGCAGTACTTC. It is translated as CASSFNRDDYEQYF.